These T cell receptor beta chains were read from a single sample in a study of T cell responses to AZD1222 COVID-19 vaccine. This table comes from immunoSEQ multiplex PCR, and its TCRdb copy is limited to in-frame clones, with some not included. The sample records 60,000 to 85,000 clones, 60% to 85% being singletons. The specimen comprised peripheral blood, sampled 28 days after the second dose of the MenACWY control vaccine. These receptor sequences come from an adult who received the MenACWY meningococcal vaccine as a control. The CDR3 runs from the conserved cysteine through the conserved F or W. The D gene is left open where the match is weak.

v_call,j_call,d_call,cdr3_aa
TRBV19,TRBJ1-1,.,CASSLDGGNTEAFF
TRBV12-3/TRBV12-4,TRBJ2-3,.,CASTSTDTQYF
TRBV5-1,TRBJ2-5,TRBD2,CASSLGLAGGLSETQYF
TRBV27,TRBJ2-1,.,CASSPAVYDYNEQFF
TRBV21-1,TRBJ1-5,.,CASTKDSSNQPQHF
TRBV18,TRBJ1-4,.,CASSPGLEGKLFF
TRBV30,TRBJ2-3,TRBD1,CAWGTGYTDTQYF
TRBV3-1/TRBV3-2,TRBJ2-1,.,CASSVGVYNEQFF
TRBV6-6,TRBJ2-7,.,CASSPLRSGGVSYEQYF
TRBV5-4,TRBJ2-5,TRBD2,CASSKTSGLPQETQYF
TRBV7-8,TRBJ1-5,TRBD1,CASSPDPGDRGFRSNQPQHF
TRBV23-1,TRBJ2-7,TRBD2,CASSLHLGGGEQYF
TRBV6-5,TRBJ2-7,TRBD2,CASRLSGQSSYEQYF
TRBV7-8,TRBJ2-5,.,CASRSRASETQYF
TRBV5-1,TRBJ1-4,TRBD1,CASSIGTDHEKLFF
TRBV11-2,TRBJ1-1,.,CASSPVYTEAFF
TRBV19,TRBJ1-5,.,CASSMAGSSNQPQHF
TRBV6-1,TRBJ1-1,.,CASSGKEGFRNTEAFF